A single sample gave rise to the 30 T cell receptor beta chains below, sequenced in a study of siplizumab effects on memory and regulatory T cells. TCRdb keeps only in-frame clones here, not all; method: immunoSEQ multiplex PCR. This table holds some 97,000 clones, about 91% found once. What was sequenced was Tregs sorted from blood. The receptors originated from a human donor in good health.

The gene calls are TRBV29-1 and TRBJ2-3, with TRBD1 matching over 9 bases. The length of the CDR3 is 15 residues. After removal of 5 bases from V and 0 bases from J, the junction contained 6 bases not matched to a gene. Germline CDR1 reads SQVTM; CDR2 reads ANQGSEA. DNA for the CDR3: TGCAGCGTTACCGGGACAGGGTCTAGCACAGATACGCAGTATTTT. It translates to CSVTGTGSSTDTQYF.

This chain uses TRBV5-6 with TRBJ1-1, with 7 bases identical to TRBD1. Germline V gives CDR1 SGHDT, CDR2 YYEEEE. The CDR3 spans 14 residues. J gave up 2 bases and V 4 bases, and 5 bases lay outside the gene matches. The CDR3 DNA reads TGTGCCAGCAGCACGGGACAGTTAAACACTGAAGCTTTCTTT. This encodes CASSTGQLNTEAFF.

The J gene is TRBJ2-6, the V gene TRBV7-3, with D hard to call. The CDR3 consists of 13 residues. The germline V gene encodes CDR1 SGHTA and CDR2 FQGTGA. V shed 5 bases and J shed 0 bases, with 2 bases lying between them. CDR3 DNA: TGTGCCAGCAGCAGCTCTGGGGCCAACGTCCTGACTTTC. Translated: CASSSSGANVLTF.

This sequence joins TRBV11-3 and TRBJ2-5; D is undetermined. The DNA end is a closer match to TRBJ2-7, so the J assignment may be wrong. Germline V gives CDR1 SGHNT, CDR2 YENEEA. CDR3 length: 13 amino acids. The CDR3 loop reads CASSPSLRYEQYF. The CDR3 DNA follows: TGTGCCAGCAGCCCCTCCCTGCGGTACGAGCAGTACTTC.

The V gene is TRBV10-2, the J gene TRBJ2-7; TRBD1 aligns across 8 bases. V lost 2 bases, J lost 6 bases, and 9 bases stayed unmatched. In germline, CDR1 is WSHSY, CDR2 SAAADI. The CDR3 totals 15 residues. The CDR3 loop is CASSELWTGSSEQYF. CDR3 sequence (DNA): TGCGCCAGCAGTGAGCTATGGACAGGGAGCAGCGAGCAGTACTTC.

The chain recombines TRBV11-3 with TRBJ2-5; 7 nucleotides line up with TRBD1. Germline CDR1 SGHNT, CDR2 YENEEA. The CDR3 extends over 15 amino acids. The V and J ends lost 4 bases and 2 bases, in that order; junction bases with no gene match: 7. CDR3 DNA sequence: TGTGCCAGCAGCTCCTACAGGGGACGTCAAGAGACCCAGTACTTC. It specifies CASSSYRGRQETQYF. The full variable domain, in which reference TRBV11-3 and TRBJ2-5 provide the parts outside the CDR3, is EAGVVQSPRYKIIEKKQPVAFWCNPISGHNTLYWYLQNLGQGPELLIRYENEEAVDDSQLPKDRFSAERLKGVDSTLKIQPAELGDSAVYLCASSSYRGRQETQYFGPGTRLLVL.

V gene TRBV15 combines with J gene TRBJ2-7, with TRBD2 identical over 8 bases. Per germline, CDR1 LNHNV and CDR2 YYDKDF (reference sequence). Trimming cost V 3 bases and J 3 bases; bases outside gene matches: 7. The CDR3 has 15 residues. The CDR3 sequence is CATSRWGLEDYEQYF. DNA of the CDR3: TGTGCCACCAGCAGGTGGGGACTAGAGGACTACGAGCAGTACTTC.

The rearrangement joins TRBV11-1 to TRBJ2-7; no clear D gene. Trimming removed 2 bases from V and 0 bases from J, with 5 bases in between. Per germline, CDR1 SGHAT and CDR2 FQDESV (reference sequence). CDR3 length equals 13 residues. The CDR3 region has the DNA TGTGCCAGCAGCTTAAGGAACTCCTACGAGCAGTACTTC. This gives the protein CASSLRNSYEQYF.

The gene calls are TRBV5-6 and TRBJ2-7; D not certain. The V end lost 2 bases, the J end lost 1 base, and 10 bases lay between the germline ends. This CDR3 has 14 residues. From germline, CDR1 is SGHDT and CDR2 YYEEEE. The CDR3 bases are TGTGCCAGCAGCTTAAGACACCTATCCTACGAGCAGTACTTC. The encoded protein is CASSLRHLSYEQYF.

This clone is judged medium-sized. V usage is TRBV5-6 and J usage is TRBJ2-2; TRBD2 is a possible D gene (5 bases). The CDR3 totals 13 residues. Per the germline V gene, CDR1 is SGHDT and CDR2 is YYEEEE. V was pared by 7 bases and J by 2 bases, with 9 bases between. The CDR3 here is CASLSGNTGELFF. In DNA form, the CDR3 reads TGTGCCAGCTTAAGCGGTAACACCGGGGAGCTGTTTTTT.

The V and J genes are TRBV4-1 and TRBJ2-7; unclear D gene. Per germline, CDR1 MGHRA and CDR2 YSYEKL. V was clipped by 4 bases and J by 0 bases, with 10 bases between them. The CDR3 runs 14 residues. This chain's CDR3 is CASSPRAVSYEQYF. CDR3 in DNA: TGCGCCAGCAGCCCAAGGGCCGTCTCCTACGAGCAGTACTTC.

On this clone itself: The identical CDR3 is also encoded by other nucleotide sequences in the sample. This chain connects TRBV27 to TRBJ2-2; D not certain. This CDR3 region has 12 residues. Germline CDR1 MNHEY, CDR2 SMNVEV (reference sequence). Trimming left V 2 bases short and J 5 bases short, with 3 bases between. CDR3 in DNA: TGTGCCAGCAGTTTACCGACCGGGGAGCTGTTTTTT. The encoded protein is CASSLPTGELFF.

The CDR3 here is CSGEEGNGYTF. The DNA for the CDR3 is TGCAGCGGCGAGGAGGGTAATGGCTACACCTTC. The chain employs TRBV29-1 and TRBJ1-2; D not resolved. The V end was cut by 7 bases, the J end by 6 bases, with 12 bases between. This CDR3 spans 11 amino acids. Germline assignment: CDR1 SQVTM and CDR2 ANQGSEA.

This chain uses TRBV9 with TRBJ1-6; D not resolved. The CDR3 contains 13 residues. V gave up 0 bases and J gave up 7 bases, with 5 bases separating them. Germline CDR1 is SGDLS and CDR2 is YYNGEE. CDR3 nucleotide sequence: TGTGCCAGCAGCGTAGCGCGAAATTCACCCCTCCACTTT. Protein: CASSVARNSPLHF.

The V and J genes are TRBV9 and TRBJ2-1; D is possibly TRBD1 or TRBD2 (5 bases each). Germline CDR1 and CDR2: SGDLS and YYNGEE. V was shortened by 4 bases and J by 2 bases, with 10 bases between the two germline ends. The CDR3 spans 14 residues. The CDR3 coding sequence is TGTGCCAGCAGCCCTTGGGGACCCTACAATGAGCAGTTCTTC. It specifies CASSPWGPYNEQFF.

The V gene is TRBV29-1, the J gene TRBJ1-2; 7 bases line up with TRBD1. CDR3 size: 13 residues. Germline values: CDR1 SQVTM, CDR2 ANQGSEA. The V gene end was trimmed by 5 bases and the J gene end by 8 bases; junction bases not matched to a gene: 11. The CDR3: CSVLDRNKVGYTF. In nucleotides, the CDR3 is TGCAGCGTTTTGGACAGGAATAAAGTGGGCTACACCTTC.

The chain uses TRBV5-1 and TRBJ1-3, with 7 bases identical to TRBD1. Germline assignment: CDR1 SGHRS and CDR2 YFSETQ. Losses at the gene ends were 5 bases for V and 4 bases for J; bases not matched to a gene: 6. The CDR3 contains 14 residues. CDR3 sequence: CASRVTGSGNTIYF. The CDR3 nucleotides read TGCGCCAGCAGGGTGACAGGGAGCGGAAACACCATATATTTT.

The CDR3 region is CASSIVVTGNGYTF. DNA for the CDR3: TGTGCCAGTAGTATAGTTGTCACAGGGAATGGCTACACCTTC. This chain links TRBV19 with TRBJ1-2; D perhaps matches TRBD1 (6 bases). The CDR3 spans 14 residues. Germline V gene data show CDR1 as LNHDA and CDR2 as SQIVND (reference sequence). Trimming took 1 base from V and 6 from J, leaving 12 bases between them.

The genes are TRBV19 and TRBJ2-3; 10 nucleotides line up with TRBD1. The CDR3 loop spans 16 amino acids. Germline V gives CDR1 LNHDA, CDR2 SQIVND (reference sequence). Trimming at V came to 5 bases and at J to 2 bases, leaving 7 bases not matched to a gene. The CDR3 protein is CASSPWDRGLTDTQYF. The CDR3 bases are TGTGCCAGTAGTCCCTGGGACAGGGGACTCACAGATACGCAGTATTTT. Based on the CDR3 plus reference TRBV19 and TRBJ2-3, the full variable domain is DGGITQSPKYLFRKEGQNVTLSCEQNLNHDAMYWYRQDPGQGLRLIYYSQIVNDFQKGDIAEGYSVSREKKESFPLTVTSAQKNPTAFYLCASSPWDRGLTDTQYFGPGTRLTVL.

This rearrangement joins TRBV30 to TRBJ2-2; TRBD1 matches at 7 bases. V was pared by 6 bases and J by 6 bases, with 1 base of the junction left unmatched. This CDR3 region has 11 residues. Germline CDR1 is GTSNPN and CDR2 is SVGIG (reference sequence). The CDR3 DNA follows: TGTGCCTGCGACAGGGCCGGGGAGCTGTTTTTT. This codes for CACDRAGELFF.

J is TRBJ2-1 and V is TRBV10-3; 16 bases line up with TRBD2. CDR1 ENHRY and CDR2 SYGVKD come from the germline V gene. This CDR3 has 18 amino acids. J lost 8 bases, V lost 3 bases, and 10 bases had no gene match. CDR3 residues: CAISDSGLAGGGEYEQFF. DNA of the CDR3: TGTGCCATCAGTGACTCGGGACTAGCGGGAGGGGGTGAATATGAGCAGTTCTTC.

The V call is TRBV7-3, the J call TRBJ2-1, with D perhaps TRBD1 (5 bases). Germline assignment: CDR1 SGHTA and CDR2 FQGTGA. The CDR3 runs 15 residues. The V end lost 5 bases, the J end lost 6 bases, and 17 bases lay between the germline ends. CDR3 region: CASSRTLGAINEQFF. CDR3 bases: TGTGCCAGCAGCCGAACCCTTGGGGCGATCAATGAGCAGTTCTTC.

Concerning this clone: The sample has other DNA sequences that encode this CDR3 too. The genes are TRBV28 and TRBJ2-7; unclear D gene. V lost 1 base and J lost 0, with 1 base in between. The CDR3 spans 12 residues. CDR1 is MDHEN and CDR2 is SYDVKM in the germline V gene. CDR3 coding DNA: TGTGCCAGCAGTTTATCCTCCTACGAGCAGTACTTC. Encoded protein: CASSLSSYEQYF.

This clone was detected only a few times. The J gene is TRBJ2-1, the V gene TRBV15, with D uncertain. Trimming removed 0 bases from V and 8 bases from J, with 11 bases in between. The CDR3 runs to 14 residues. The germline V gene has CDR1 LNHNV and CDR2 YYDKDF (reference sequence). CDR3 coding DNA: TGTGCCACCAGCAGAGAGTCTCGGGTCTATGAGCAGTTCTTC. Translation: CATSRESRVYEQFF.

The chain employs TRBV19 and TRBJ1-1, with 7 bases lining up with TRBD1. Losses at the gene ends were 3 bases for V and 3 bases for J; bases not matched to a gene: 7. The germline gives CDR1 LNHDA, CDR2 SQIVND (reference sequence). This CDR3 region has 15 residues. As DNA, the CDR3 is TGTGCCAGTAGTATCACAGGGGACGTGGACACTGAAGCTTTCTTT. It yields the protein CASSITGDVDTEAFF.

This rearrangement joins TRBV5-4 to TRBJ1-2; TRBD1 might be the D (5 bases). Germline V CDR1 and CDR2: SGHNT, YYREEE (reference sequence). The V end was cut by 3 bases, the J end by 4 bases, with 10 bases between. The CDR3 has 13 residues. CDR3 bases: TGTGCCAGCAGCTCCCAGGGTTTCTATGGCTACACCTTC. It is translated as CASSSQGFYGYTF.

The chain links TRBV19 to TRBJ2-5, with 13 bases fitting TRBD2. The CDR3 covers 13 residues. V lost 5 bases and J lost 12; bases outside the gene matches: 6. From germline, CDR1 is LNHDA and CDR2 SQIVND (reference sequence). The CDR3 DNA follows: TGTGCCAGTAGTTCGAGGGGACTAGCGGGAAAGTACTTC. As protein: CASSSRGLAGKYF.

This clone was picked up one time. Other DNA sequences within the sample encode an identical CDR3. The rearrangement uses TRBV6-5 and TRBJ2-5; D perhaps matches TRBD2 (6 bases). CDR3 length: 12 amino acids. Germline lookup yields CDR1 MNHEY and CDR2 SVGAGI. V lost 5 bases and J 11 bases, leaving 15 bases between the germline ends. CDR3 loop: CASSPVTGTQYF. CDR3 in DNA: TGTGCCAGCAGTCCAGTTACCGGGACTCAGTACTTC.

J is TRBJ2-5 and V is TRBV2, with D tentatively TRBD2 (5 bases). This CDR3 region has 13 residues. The V gene's germline CDR1 is SNHLY and CDR2 FYNNEI. Deletions cut 7 bases from V and 5 bases from J, with 14 bases between. The CDR3 sequence: CASNPLARETQYF. CDR3 sequence (DNA): TGTGCCAGCAACCCGCTAGCTCGGGAGACCCAGTACTTC.

The chain carries TRBV19 and TRBJ2-1; a possible D gene is TRBD1 (5 bases). CDR3 length: 13 residues. Germline CDR1 and CDR2: LNHDA and SQIVND (reference sequence). Trimming left V 3 bases short and J 9 bases short, with 12 bases between. The CDR3 region is CASSMYGAREQFF. The CDR3 DNA is TGTGCCAGTAGTATGTATGGGGCGCGTGAGCAGTTCTTC.